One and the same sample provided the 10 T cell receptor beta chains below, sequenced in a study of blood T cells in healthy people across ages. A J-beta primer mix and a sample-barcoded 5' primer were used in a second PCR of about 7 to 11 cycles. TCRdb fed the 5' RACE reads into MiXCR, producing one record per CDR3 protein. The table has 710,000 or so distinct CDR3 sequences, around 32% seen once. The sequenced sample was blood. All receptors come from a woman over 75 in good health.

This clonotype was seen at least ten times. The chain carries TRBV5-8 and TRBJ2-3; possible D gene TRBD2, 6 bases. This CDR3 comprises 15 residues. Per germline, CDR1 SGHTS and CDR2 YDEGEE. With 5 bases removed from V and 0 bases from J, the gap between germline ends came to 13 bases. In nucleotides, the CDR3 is TGTGCCAGCAGAACCGGGACTCCTAGCACAGATACGCAGTATTTT. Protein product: CASRTGTPSTDTQYF.

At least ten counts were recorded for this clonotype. As DNA, the CDR3 is TGTGCCAGCAGTTACGTGACAGGGAGAGGGACAGATACGCAGTATTTT. Protein product: CASSYVTGRGTDTQYF. V and J are TRBV6-2 or TRBV6-3 and TRBJ2-3; TRBD1 aligns across 7 bases. The CDR3 is 16 residues long. The V gene end was trimmed by 2 bases and the J gene end by 3 bases; junction bases not matched to a gene: 8. Germline V gene sequence: CDR1 MNHEY, CDR2 SVGEGT.

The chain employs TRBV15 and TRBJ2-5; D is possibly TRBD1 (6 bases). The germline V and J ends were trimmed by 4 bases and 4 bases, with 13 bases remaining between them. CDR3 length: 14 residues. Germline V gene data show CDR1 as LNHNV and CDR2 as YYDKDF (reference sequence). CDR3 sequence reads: CATSTNRVGETQYF. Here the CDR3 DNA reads TGTGCCACCAGCACCAACAGGGTCGGAGAGACCCAGTACTTC.

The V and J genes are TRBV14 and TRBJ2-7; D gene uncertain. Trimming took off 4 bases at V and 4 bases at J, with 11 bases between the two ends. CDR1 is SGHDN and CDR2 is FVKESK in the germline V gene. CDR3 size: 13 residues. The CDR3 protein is CASSPRDLYEQYF. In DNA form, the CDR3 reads TGTGCCAGCAGCCCCCGAGACTTATACGAGCAGTACTTC.

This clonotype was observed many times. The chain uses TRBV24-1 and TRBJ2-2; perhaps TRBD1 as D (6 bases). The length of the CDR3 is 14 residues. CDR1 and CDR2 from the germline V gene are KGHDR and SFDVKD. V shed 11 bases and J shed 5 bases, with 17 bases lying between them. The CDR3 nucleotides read TGTGCCATCGCGACAGGAGCTTCAACCGGGGAGCTGTTTTTT. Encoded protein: CAIATGASTGELFF.

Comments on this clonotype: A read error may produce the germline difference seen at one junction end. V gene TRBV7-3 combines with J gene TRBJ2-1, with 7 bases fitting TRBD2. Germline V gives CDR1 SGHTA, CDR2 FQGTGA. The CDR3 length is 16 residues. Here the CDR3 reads CANSPSPSGLPNEQFF. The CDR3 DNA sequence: TGTGCCAACAGCCCCTCACCCTCGGGACTACCCAATGAGCAGTTCTTC.

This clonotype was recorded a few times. DNA of the CDR3: TGTGCCAGCAGTTACGACGGGGGTTTCACAGATACGCAGTATTTT. It is translated as CASSYDGGFTDTQYF. This chain connects TRBV6-2 or TRBV6-3 to TRBJ2-3, with D maybe TRBD2 (6 bases). V lost 2 bases to trimming and J lost 2 bases, with 11 bases between them. The CDR3 covers 15 residues. Per germline, CDR1 MNHEY and CDR2 SVGEGT.

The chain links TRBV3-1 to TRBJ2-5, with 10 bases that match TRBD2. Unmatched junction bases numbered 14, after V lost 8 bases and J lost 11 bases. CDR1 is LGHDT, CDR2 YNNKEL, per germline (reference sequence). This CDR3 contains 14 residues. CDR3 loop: CASAIAGGIDEQYF. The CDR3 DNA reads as TGTGCCAGCGCCATAGCGGGGGGAATCGATGAGCAGTACTTC.

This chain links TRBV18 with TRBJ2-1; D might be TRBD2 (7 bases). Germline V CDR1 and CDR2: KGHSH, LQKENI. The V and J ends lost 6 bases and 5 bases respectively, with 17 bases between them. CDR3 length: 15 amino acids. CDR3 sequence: CASSPWGGRNNEQFF. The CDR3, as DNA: TGTGCCAGCTCCCCCTGGGGGGGCAGAAACAATGAGCAGTTCTTC.

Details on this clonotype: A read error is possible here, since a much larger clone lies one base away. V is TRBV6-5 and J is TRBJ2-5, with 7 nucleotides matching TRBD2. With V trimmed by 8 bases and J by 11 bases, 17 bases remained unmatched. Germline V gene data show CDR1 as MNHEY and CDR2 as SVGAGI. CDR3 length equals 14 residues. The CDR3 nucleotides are TGTGCCAGCCGACTCCGGGGGGTTGGGGATGAGCAGTACTTC. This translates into CASRLRGVGDEQYF.